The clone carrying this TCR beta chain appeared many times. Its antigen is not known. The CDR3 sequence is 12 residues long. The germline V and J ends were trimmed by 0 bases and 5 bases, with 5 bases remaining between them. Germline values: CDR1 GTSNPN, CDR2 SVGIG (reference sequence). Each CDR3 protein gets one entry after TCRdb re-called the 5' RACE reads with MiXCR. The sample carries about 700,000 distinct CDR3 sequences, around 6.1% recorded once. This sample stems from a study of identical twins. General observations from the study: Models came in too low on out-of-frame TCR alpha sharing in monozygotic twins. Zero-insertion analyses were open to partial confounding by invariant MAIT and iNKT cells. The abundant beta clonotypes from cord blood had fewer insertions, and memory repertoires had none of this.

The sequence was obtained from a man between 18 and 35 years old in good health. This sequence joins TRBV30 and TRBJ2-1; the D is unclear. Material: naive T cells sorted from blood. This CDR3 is CAWSVNHNEQFF. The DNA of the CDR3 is TGTGCCTGGAGTGTAAACCACAATGAGCAGTTCTTC.